Listed below are T cell receptor beta chains from one sample, sequenced in a study of molecular identifiers for immune sequencing clone quantification. MiXCR, applied by TCRdb to the PCR reads, yields one record per CDR3 protein. The sample lists approximately 500,000 distinct CDR3 sequences, around 23% occurring once. The sample consisted of naive CD8+ T cells from blood, with Jurkat cell RNA spiked in. These receptors came from a human donor in good health. Some libraries in this study had Jurkat cell RNA spiked in. Both conserved end residues are part of each CDR3. The order of the fields is D gene, V gene, clone size, J gene, CDR3 length, CDR3 DNA, CDR3 protein. The D gene is left open where the match is weak. Only some rows state a clone size, as once, few, many or a class for expanded clones.

d_gene: TRBD1
v_gene: TRBV28
abundance: many
j_gene: TRBJ2-3
len: 18
CDR3nt: TGTGCCAGCAGTTTCTGGACAGGGGAGCCCTCTAGCACAGATACGCAGTATTTT
CDR3aa: CASSFWTGEPSSTDTQYF

d_gene: NA
v_gene: TRBV7-6
abundance: once
j_gene: TRBJ2-7
len: 13
CDR3nt: TGTGCCAGCACCTCAGAAACGGGGTACAAACAATACTTC
CDR3aa: CASTSETGYKQYF

d_gene: NA
v_gene: TRBV7-2
abundance: many
j_gene: TRBJ2-3
len: 15
CDR3nt: TGTGCCAGCAATCCATGGGCGGGGGCCACAGATACGCAGTATTTT
CDR3aa: CASNPWAGATDTQYF

d_gene: TRBD2
v_gene: TRBV20-1
abundance: many
j_gene: TRBJ2-3
len: 16
CDR3nt: TGCAGTGCCACCGGGACTAGCGAGAGGGAGTTAAATACGCAGTATTTT
CDR3aa: CSATGTSERELNTQYF

d_gene: NA
v_gene: TRBV28
abundance: many
j_gene: TRBJ1-1
len: 14
CDR3nt: TGTGCCAGCAGGTCCCGGGGATCGGTCACTGAAGCTTTCTTT
CDR3aa: CASRSRGSVTEAFF

d_gene: NA
v_gene: TRBV7-3
abundance: NA
j_gene: TRBJ2-3
len: 13
CDR3nt: TGTGCCAGCAAACTAGTTGGAACAGATACGCAGTATTTT
CDR3aa: CASKLVGTDTQYF

d_gene: NA
v_gene: TRBV7-9
abundance: few
j_gene: TRBJ2-7
len: 14
CDR3nt: TGTGCCAGCAGCTTAGCTATCTCTTCCTACGAGCAGTACTTC
CDR3aa: CASSLAISSYEQYF

d_gene: NA
v_gene: TRBV5-4
abundance: many
j_gene: TRBJ2-7
len: 15
CDR3nt: TGTGCCAGCAGCTTGGAGGGGAGGACAGGATTGGAGCAGTACTTC
CDR3aa: CASSLEGRTGLEQYF

d_gene: NA
v_gene: TRBV4-3
abundance: few
j_gene: TRBJ1-1
len: 16
CDR3nt: TGCGCCAGCAGCCAAGATCGAGGTCCTTATGACACTGAAGCTTTCTTT
CDR3aa: CASSQDRGPYDTEAFF

d_gene: NA
v_gene: TRBV30
abundance: many
j_gene: TRBJ2-1
len: 13
CDR3nt: TGTGCCTGGAGTACATTACTACCGAATGAGCAGTTCTTC
CDR3aa: CAWSTLLPNEQFF

d_gene: TRBD1
v_gene: TRBV4-3
abundance: NA
j_gene: TRBJ2-7
len: 24
CDR3nt: TGCGCCAGCGGCCAAGATGTCCTTTCAGCAATTAAACCGGGACAGCCGAAGCTTGAGGAGGAGCAGTACTTC
CDR3aa: CASGQDVLSAIKPGQPKLEEEQYF

d_gene: TRBD2
v_gene: TRBV9
abundance: many
j_gene: TRBJ2-5
len: 14
CDR3nt: TGTGCCAGCAGCGAAAGCGGGGTTTGGGAGACCCAGTACTTC
CDR3aa: CASSESGVWETQYF

d_gene: TRBD2
v_gene: TRBV7-9
abundance: few
j_gene: TRBJ2-7
len: 16
CDR3nt: TGTGCCAGCAGATCCGGACTAGCGGGGTCTTTCTTTGAGCAGTACTTC
CDR3aa: CASRSGLAGSFFEQYF

d_gene: NA
v_gene: TRBV5-1
abundance: few
j_gene: TRBJ2-5
len: 16
CDR3nt: TGCGCCAGCAGCTTGGGATGGGGCCAGTACCAAGAGACCCAGTACTTC
CDR3aa: CASSLGWGQYQETQYF

d_gene: TRBD1
v_gene: TRBV10-1
abundance: few
j_gene: TRBJ2-3
len: 15
CDR3nt: TGCGCCAGCAGTGAGTACAGGGGAAGCACAGATACGCAGTATTTT
CDR3aa: CASSEYRGSTDTQYF

d_gene: TRBD1
v_gene: TRBV6-2/TRBV6-3
abundance: NA
j_gene: TRBJ1-2
len: 17
CDR3nt: TGTGCCAGCAGTTACACTAGTTCCGGGACAGAACTCTATGGCTACACCTTC
CDR3aa: CASSYTSSGTELYGYTF

d_gene: NA
v_gene: TRBV12-3/TRBV12-4
abundance: NA
j_gene: TRBJ1-4
len: 14
CDR3nt: TGTGCCAGCAGTTTGGGGGCCTCCGTGGAAAAACTGTTTTTT
CDR3aa: CASSLGASVEKLFF

d_gene: TRBD1
v_gene: TRBV27
abundance: many
j_gene: TRBJ1-1
len: 16
CDR3nt: TGTGCCAGCAGTTTAATTAACAGGGGCCAAAACACTGAAGCTTTCTTT
CDR3aa: CASSLINRGQNTEAFF

d_gene: NA
v_gene: TRBV4-3
abundance: NA
j_gene: TRBJ2-1
len: 14
CDR3nt: TGCGCCAGCACCCCGACAGGGAGGCTTGCTGAGCAGTTCTTC
CDR3aa: CASTPTGRLAEQFF

d_gene: NA
v_gene: TRBV2
abundance: NA
j_gene: TRBJ2-2
len: 14
CDR3nt: TGTGCCAGCAGTGTGGCTCCGAACACCGGGGAGCTGTTTTTT
CDR3aa: CASSVAPNTGELFF

d_gene: TRBD1
v_gene: TRBV15
abundance: few
j_gene: TRBJ2-7
len: 13
CDR3nt: TGTGCCACCAGCAGACCAGACAGGGACGAGCAGTACTTC
CDR3aa: CATSRPDRDEQYF

d_gene: NA
v_gene: TRBV2
abundance: NA
j_gene: TRBJ2-7
len: 16
CDR3nt: TGTGCCAGCAGTGACCAACGGGCCCTACCTCGGGACGAGCAGTACTTC
CDR3aa: CASSDQRALPRDEQYF

d_gene: TRBD1
v_gene: TRBV6-5
abundance: few
j_gene: TRBJ2-2
len: 16
CDR3nt: TGTGCCAGCAGTTACTACGAGGGGGCAAGGACCGGGGAGCTGTTTTTT
CDR3aa: CASSYYEGARTGELFF

d_gene: NA
v_gene: TRBV29-1
abundance: few
j_gene: TRBJ1-1
len: 12
CDR3nt: TGCAGCACCGGGAGGGGGAACACTGAAGCTTTCTTT
CDR3aa: CSTGRGNTEAFF